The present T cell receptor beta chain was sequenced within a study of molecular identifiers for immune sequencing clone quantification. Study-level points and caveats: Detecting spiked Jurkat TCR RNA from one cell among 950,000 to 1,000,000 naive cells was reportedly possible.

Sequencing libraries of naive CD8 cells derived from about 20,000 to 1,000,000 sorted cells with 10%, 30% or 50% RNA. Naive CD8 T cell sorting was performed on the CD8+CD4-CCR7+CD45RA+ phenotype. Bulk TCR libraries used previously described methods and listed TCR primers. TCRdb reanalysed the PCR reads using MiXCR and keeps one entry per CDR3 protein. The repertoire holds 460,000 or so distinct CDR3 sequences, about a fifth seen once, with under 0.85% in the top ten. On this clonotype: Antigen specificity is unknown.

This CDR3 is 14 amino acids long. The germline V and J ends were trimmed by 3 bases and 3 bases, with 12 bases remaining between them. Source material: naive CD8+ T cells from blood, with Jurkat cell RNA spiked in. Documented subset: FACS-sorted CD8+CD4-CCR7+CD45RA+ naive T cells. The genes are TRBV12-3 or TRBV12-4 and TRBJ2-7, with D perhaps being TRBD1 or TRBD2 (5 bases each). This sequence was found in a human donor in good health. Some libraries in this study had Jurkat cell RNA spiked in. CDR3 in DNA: TGTGCCAGCAGTTTCCCCCAGGGAGACTACGAGCAGTACTTC. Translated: CASSFPQGDYEQYF.